This passage covers 17 T cell receptor beta chains from one sample sequenced in a study of beta chain features in type 1 diabetes (dated by TCRdb to 2017 to 2018). Receptor libraries were prepared by the immunoSEQ multiplex PCR assay. The entire isolated RNA was reverse transcribed using the High Capacity cDNA Reverse Transcription Kit, and thus expressed TCRB transcripts were sequenced. The table comes from immuneACCESS by way of TCRdb, which keeps in-frame sequences with V and J called. Part of the clones is missing from these tables; in studies checked, under half for an unresolved V gene and the rest for unknown reasons. The sample has fewer than 150,000 clones on record, 6.9% of them singletons. Of the sample, around 1.5% is held by the ten largest clones. The material sequenced was central memory CD4+ T cells from blood. The receptors shown here come from a woman aged 25 to 45 in good health.

The chain links TRBV10-3 to TRBJ2-7; TRBD1 is a possible D gene (5 bases). The CDR3 has 12 amino acids. The V and J ends lost 6 bases and 1 base respectively, with 7 bases between them. The germline CDR1 and CDR2 sequences are ENHRY and SYGVKD. CDR3 DNA sequence: TGTGCCATCAGCCCAGGGTCCTACGAGCAGTACTTC. It encodes CAISPGSYEQYF.

The genes are TRBV5-1 and TRBJ2-2; D perhaps matches TRBD1 (7 bases). Trimming took off 4 bases at V and 3 bases at J, with 16 bases between the two ends. The CDR3 loop spans 16 amino acids. The V gene's germline CDR1 is SGHRS and CDR2 YFSETQ. The CDR3 DNA is TGCGCCAGCAGCCCGCGGGCCAGGGGGGACACCGGGGAGCTGTTTTTT. Residues: CASSPRARGDTGELFF.

This clone appeared many times. V is TRBV29-1 and J is TRBJ2-4; 9 nucleotides line up with TRBD1. The CDR3 runs 13 residues. CDR1 is SQVTM, CDR2 ANQGSEA, per germline. V lost 6 bases, J lost 4 bases, and 4 bases stayed unmatched. The CDR3 DNA is TGCAGCGTCGCCGGGACAGGGAAAAACATTCAGTACTTC. This gives the protein CSVAGTGKNIQYF.

This clone has more than one count but fewer than ten. The V and J genes are TRBV6-5 and TRBJ1-1, with unresolved D. Trimming removed 7 bases from V and 3 bases from J, with 12 bases in between. CDR3 length equals 13 residues. CDR1 MNHEY and CDR2 SVGAGI come from the germline V gene. CDR3 sequence: CASIRRAHTEAFF. The CDR3 DNA follows: TGTGCCAGCATCCGTCGAGCGCACACTGAAGCTTTCTTT.

The V gene is TRBV6-4, the J gene TRBJ2-2; D remains ambiguous. The CDR3 contains 14 residues. The germline gives CDR1 MRHNA, CDR2 SNTAGT. V was clipped by 4 bases and J by 2 bases, with 8 bases between them. The CDR3 spells CASSALGNTGELFF. CDR3 coding DNA: TGTGCCAGCAGTGCTCTCGGTAACACCGGGGAGCTGTTTTTT.

This clone was seen a few times. This chain uses TRBV7-9 with TRBJ2-5; 12 bases agree with TRBD1. Germline V gives CDR1 SEHNR, CDR2 FQNEAQ (reference sequence). V was clipped by 2 bases and J by 4 bases; unmatched bases: 2. This CDR3 comprises 15 residues. CDR3 loop: CASSLWDRGRETQYF. The CDR3 nucleotides read TGTGCCAGCAGCTTATGGGACAGGGGGCGAGAGACCCAGTACTTC. The full variable domain, its missing parts supplied by reference TRBV7-9 and TRBJ2-5, is DTGVSQNPRHKITKRGQNVTFRCDPISEHNRLYWYRQTLGQGPEFLTYFQNEAQLEKSRLLSDRFSAERPKGSFSTLEIQRTEQGDSAMYLCASSLWDRGRETQYFGPGTRLLVL.

The chain combines TRBV11-2 with TRBJ2-7; TRBD2 aligns across 11 bases. Germline V gene data show CDR1 as SGHAT and CDR2 as FQNNGV. This CDR3 contains 16 residues. V shed 6 bases, J shed 2 bases, and the junction held 9 bases outside the gene matches. The CDR3 DNA reads TGTGCCAGCAGTTTCACCGGGACTAGCGGAACCTACGAGCAGTACTTC. This codes for CASSFTGTSGTYEQYF.

This clone came up a few times. V is TRBV4-3 and J is TRBJ2-1, with 10 bases fitting TRBD2. V dropped 1 base and J dropped 1; count of bases not matched to a gene: 10. Per germline, CDR1 LGHNA and CDR2 YSLEER. The CDR3 has 19 residues. The CDR3 sequence is CASSQANSGRGFSYNEQFF. The DNA for the CDR3 is TGCGCCAGCAGCCAAGCTAACAGCGGGAGGGGTTTTTCCTACAATGAGCAGTTCTTC.

The chain links TRBV15 to TRBJ2-7; D is perhaps TRBD2 (5 bases). The CDR3 length is 15 residues. V was trimmed by 0 bases and J by 5 bases, leaving 14 bases between them. Germline CDR1 reads LNHNV; CDR2 reads YYDKDF (reference sequence). In DNA form, the CDR3 reads TGTGCCACCAGCAGAGATATCGGGGTTGTAGACGAGCAGTACTTC. It encodes CATSRDIGVVDEQYF.

This clone was counted a few times. V is TRBV15 and J is TRBJ2-3; no clear D gene. CDR3 length equals 12 residues. Germline assignment: CDR1 LNHNV and CDR2 YYDKDF (reference sequence). V lost 0 bases and J 7 bases, leaving 5 bases between the germline ends. Here the CDR3 reads CATSRDANTQYF. DNA of the CDR3: TGTGCCACCAGCAGAGATGCGAATACGCAGTATTTT.

This clone was counted a few times. The V call is TRBV18, the J call TRBJ2-7; D possibly corresponds to TRBD1 (6 bases). Looked up from germline, CDR1 is KGHSH and CDR2 is LQKENI. V lost 3 bases and J lost 9, with 21 bases in between. The CDR3 is 15 residues long. CDR3 residues: CASSPQAGVDTRQYF. The CDR3 region has the DNA TGTGCCAGCTCACCCCAAGCAGGGGTGGATACGAGGCAGTACTTC. Together with reference TRBV18 and TRBJ2-7, the CDR3 gives the full variable domain: NAGVMQNPRHLVRRRGQEARLRCSPMKGHSHVYWYRQLPEEGLKFMVYLQKENIIDESGMPKERFSAEFPKEGPSILRIQQVVRGDSAAYFCASSPQAGVDTRQYFGPGTRLTVT.

This clone has only a few counts. The CDR3 DNA reads as TGTGCCAGCAGTGTAGCGATCACAGATACGCAGTATTTT. This encodes CASSVAITDTQYF. The chain combines TRBV7-2 with TRBJ2-3; D is perhaps TRBD2 (5 bases). Trimming took 6 bases from V and 2 from J, leaving 9 bases between them. CDR3 size: 13 residues. Germline CDR1 and CDR2: SGHTA and FQGNSA.

In this sample, this clone turned up a few times. This rearrangement joins TRBV10-2 to TRBJ2-7; 7 nucleotides line up with TRBD2. Germline CDR1 WSHSY, CDR2 SAAADI. V was clipped by 4 bases and J by 2 bases; unmatched bases: 5. This CDR3 has 14 residues. CDR3 DNA: TGCGCCAGCAGTGTATCGGGAGGACCCTACGAGCAGTACTTC. It is translated as CASSVSGGPYEQYF.

The chain employs TRBV28 and TRBJ2-7, with D tentatively TRBD2 (5 bases). V was cut by 2 bases and J by 1 base, with 12 bases left in between. Germline V lookup: CDR1 MDHEN, CDR2 SYDVKM. This CDR3 is built from 15 residues. For the CDR3, the DNA is TGTGCCAGCAGTTTAAGAGTCGGAGGTTCCTACGAGCAGTACTTC. Its translation: CASSLRVGGSYEQYF.

About this clone: Additional DNA sequences in this sample encode the identical CDR3. The V gene is TRBV28, the J gene TRBJ1-5; D possibly corresponds to TRBD1 (5 bases). Trimming pared 6 bases from V and 1 base from J, leaving 10 bases between. This CDR3 spans 14 amino acids. Germline V CDR1 and CDR2: MDHEN, SYDVKM. CDR3 sequence (DNA): TGTGCCAGCAGCCTCGGGGGAAGCAATCAGCCCCAGCATTTT. Protein sequence: CASSLGGSNQPQHF.

The rearrangement links TRBV7-2 to TRBJ2-2; 7 bases agree with TRBD1. The germline V gene encodes CDR1 SGHTA and CDR2 FQGNSA. This CDR3 comprises 15 residues. Trimming cost V 5 bases and J 3 bases; bases outside gene matches: 6. CDR3 in DNA: TGTGCCAGCAGCGCCCACAGGGGTTACACCGGGGAGCTGTTTTTT. Protein product: CASSAHRGYTGELFF. The whole variable domain, remainder taken from reference TRBV7-2 and TRBJ2-2, is GAGVSQSPSNKVTEKGKDVELRCDPISGHTALYWYRQSLGQGLEFLIYFQGNSAPDKSGLPSDRFSAERTGGSVSTLTIQRTQQEDSAVYLCASSAHRGYTGELFFGEGSRLTVL.

This clone was seen only a few times. This chain links TRBV18 with TRBJ2-1, with TRBD2 matching over 11 bases. V lost 4 bases to trimming and J lost 8 bases; unmatched junction nucleotides: 7. CDR3 size: 15 residues. Germline V gene lookup returns CDR1 KGHSH and CDR2 LQKENI. The CDR3 DNA follows: TGTGCCAGCTCACAGACTAGCGGGAACGGGGATGAGCAGTTCTTC. Protein product: CASSQTSGNGDEQFF.